The sample holds a few counts of the clone carrying this T cell receptor beta chain. Its target is not known. V shed 2 bases and J shed 8 bases, with 9 bases lying between them. This CDR3 contains 13 residues. The V gene's germline CDR1 is LNHNV and CDR2 YYDKDF (reference sequence). Primers: 60 Vbeta forward and 13 Jbeta reverse. Profiled with immunoSEQ multiplex PCR; TCRdb holds only in-frame clones, not every one. The sample has over 100,000 clones, roughly 8.8% seen once. These donors counted as nominally healthy when sampled, but unrecorded immune exposures were likely. The sample is drawn from a study of cytomegalovirus exposure and HLA in healthy donors. Findings of the study overall: The classifier, whose performance was assessed in both the original and validation cohorts, reportedly diagnosed cytomegalovirus status with high specificity and sensitivity. Several of the most significant clusters were apparently associated with common viral pathogens in a later analysis. As a later analysis showed, a missense DCLRE1C variant was linked to trimming of TCR beta V- and J-genes.

The genes are TRBV15 and TRBJ2-2; possible D gene TRBD1, 6 bases. Input material: PBMCs. This clonotype originated in a woman in her 40s in good health and CMV-seropositive. The CDR3 loop reads CATSRSGTGELFF. The CDR3 coding sequence is TGTGCCACCAGCAGATCCGGGACAGGGGAGCTGTTTTTT. The full variable domain, completed using reference TRBV15 and TRBJ2-2, is DAMVIQNPRYQVTQFGKPVTLSCSQTLNHNVMYWYQQKSSQAPKLLFHYYDKDFNNEADTPDNFQSRRPNTSFCFLDIRSPGLGDTAMYLCATSRSGTGELFFGEGSRLTVL.